One and the same sample provided the 2 T cell receptor beta chains below, sequenced in a study of blood T cell repertoires in COVID-19. Sequencing was performed with immunoSEQ multiplex PCR; in TCRdb, only in-frame clones are kept and a portion is missing. The repertoire holds 410,000 or so clones, with about 89% as singletons. What was sequenced was peripheral blood. The receptors shown here come from a middle-aged woman with COVID-19, enrolled during active disease.

J is TRBJ2-3 and V is TRBV6-6; D not certain. The CDR3 covers 13 residues. Germline CDR1 reads MNHNY; CDR2 reads SVGAGI (reference sequence). Trimming removed 2 bases from V and 2 bases from J, with 5 bases in between. CDR3 protein: CASSYLSTDTQYF. As DNA, the CDR3 is TGTGCCAGCAGTTACCTATCCACAGATACGCAGTATTTT.

V is TRBV9 and J is TRBJ1-1, with 7 bases fitting TRBD1. The CDR3 runs 15 residues. Germline V gene sequence: CDR1 SGDLS, CDR2 YYNGEE. Trimming cost V 0 bases and J 5 bases; bases outside gene matches: 7. The CDR3, as DNA: TGTGCCAGCAGCGTAGCTGCAGGGGGGATGACTGAAGCTTTCTTT. Amino acids: CASSVAAGGMTEAFF.